This T cell receptor (beta chain) emerged from a study of beta chain features in type 1 diabetes. Study observations and caveats: In cDNA sequencing, cells with high TCR expression could be over-represented. Unsettled here was the matter of whether HLA type influences TCRB rearrangement. A moderate, significant TCRB CDR3 shortening appeared in type 1 diabetes across four CD4+ subsets.

Expressed TCRB transcripts were sequenced after all isolated RNA was converted to cDNA. Here immunoSEQ multiplex PCR was the method, and the copy in TCRdb shows in-frame clones only, minus some. This sample has more than 150,000 clones, with approximately 10% found just once. Germline V gene data show CDR1 as MNHEY and CDR2 as SMNVEV (reference sequence). This CDR3 has 14 amino acids. Between the trimmed V and J ends, which lost 5 bases and 3 bases, there was a span of 11 bases. Via the markers CD45RO/CCR7/CD25/CD127/CD95/CD27, stem cell-like memory, regulatory, central memory and naive CD4+ cells were sorted. In this sample, this clone turned up a few times. Its antigen is not known.

Sequencing was done on a sample of central memory CD4+ T cells from blood. The sequence was collected from a woman aged 30 to 39 with type 1 diabetes. The rearrangement links TRBV27 to TRBJ1-5; tentative D call: TRBD1 (5 bases). The CDR3: CASSPPGFNQPQHF. CDR3 bases: TGTGCCAGCAGTCCTCCAGGGTTCAATCAGCCCCAGCATTTT.